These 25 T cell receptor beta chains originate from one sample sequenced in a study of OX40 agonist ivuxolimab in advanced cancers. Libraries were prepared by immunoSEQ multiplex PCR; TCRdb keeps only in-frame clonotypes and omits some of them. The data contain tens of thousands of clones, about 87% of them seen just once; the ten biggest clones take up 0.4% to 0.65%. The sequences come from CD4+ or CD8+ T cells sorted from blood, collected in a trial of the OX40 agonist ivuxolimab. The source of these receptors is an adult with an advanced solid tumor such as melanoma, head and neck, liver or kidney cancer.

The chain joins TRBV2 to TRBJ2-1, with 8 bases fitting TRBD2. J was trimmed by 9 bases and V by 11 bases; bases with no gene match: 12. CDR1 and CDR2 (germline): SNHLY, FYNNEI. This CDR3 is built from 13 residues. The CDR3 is CAAAAAGAFEQFF. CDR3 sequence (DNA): TGTGCCGCAGCAGCAGCGGGAGCTTTTGAGCAGTTCTTC.

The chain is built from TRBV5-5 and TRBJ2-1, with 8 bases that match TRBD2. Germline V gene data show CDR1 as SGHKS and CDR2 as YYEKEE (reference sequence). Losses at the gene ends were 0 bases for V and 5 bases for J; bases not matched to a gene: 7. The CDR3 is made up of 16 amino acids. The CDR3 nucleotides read TGTGCCAGCAGCTTGGCCGGGCTAGCGGGCAACAATGAGCAGTTCTTC. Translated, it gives CASSLAGLAGNNEQFF.

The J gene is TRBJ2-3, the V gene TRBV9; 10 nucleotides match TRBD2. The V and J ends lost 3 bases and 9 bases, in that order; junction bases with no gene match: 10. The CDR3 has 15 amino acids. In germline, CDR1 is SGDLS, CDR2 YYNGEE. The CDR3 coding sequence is TGTGCCAGCAGCGCCTCCGACGGGACTAGCGCAACGCAGTATTTT. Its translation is CASSASDGTSATQYF.

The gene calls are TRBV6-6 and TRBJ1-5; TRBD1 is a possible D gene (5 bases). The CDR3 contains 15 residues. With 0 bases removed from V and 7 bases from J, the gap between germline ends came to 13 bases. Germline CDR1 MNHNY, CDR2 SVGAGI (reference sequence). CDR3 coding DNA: TGTGCCAGCAGTTACTCAGCAGGGATGGAACAGCCCCAGCATTTT. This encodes CASSYSAGMEQPQHF.

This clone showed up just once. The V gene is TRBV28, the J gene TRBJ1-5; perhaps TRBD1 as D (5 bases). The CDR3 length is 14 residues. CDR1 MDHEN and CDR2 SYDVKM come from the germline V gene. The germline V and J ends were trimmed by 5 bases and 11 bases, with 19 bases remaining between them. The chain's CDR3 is CASSIPYRRSAQHF. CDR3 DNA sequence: TGTGCCAGCAGTATACCCTACAGGAGGTCGGCCCAGCATTTT.

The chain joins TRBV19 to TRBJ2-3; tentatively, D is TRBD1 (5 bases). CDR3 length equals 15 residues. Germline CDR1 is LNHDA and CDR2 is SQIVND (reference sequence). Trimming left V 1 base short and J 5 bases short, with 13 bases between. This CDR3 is CASSIGQGSGDTQYF. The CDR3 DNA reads TGTGCCAGTAGTATAGGGCAGGGCTCGGGAGATACGCAGTATTTT.

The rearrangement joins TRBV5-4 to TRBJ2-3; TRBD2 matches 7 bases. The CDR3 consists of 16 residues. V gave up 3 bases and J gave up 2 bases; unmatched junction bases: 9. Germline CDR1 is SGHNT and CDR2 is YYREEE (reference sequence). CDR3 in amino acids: CASSSALRGDTDTQYF. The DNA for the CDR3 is TGTGCCAGCAGCTCGGCCTTACGGGGGGACACAGATACGCAGTATTTT.

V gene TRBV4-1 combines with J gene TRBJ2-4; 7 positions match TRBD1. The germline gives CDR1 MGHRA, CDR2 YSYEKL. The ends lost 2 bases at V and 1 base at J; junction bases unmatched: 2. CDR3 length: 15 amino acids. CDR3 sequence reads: CASSQSTGAKNIQYF. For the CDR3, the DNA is TGCGCCAGCAGCCAATCGACAGGGGCCAAAAACATTCAGTACTTC.

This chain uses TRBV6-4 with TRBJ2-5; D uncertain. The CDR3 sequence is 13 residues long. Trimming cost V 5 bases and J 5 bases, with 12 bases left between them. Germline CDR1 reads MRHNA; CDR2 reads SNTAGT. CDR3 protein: CASSLGSGETQYF. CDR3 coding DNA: TGTGCCAGCAGTTTAGGAAGTGGGGAGACCCAGTACTTC.

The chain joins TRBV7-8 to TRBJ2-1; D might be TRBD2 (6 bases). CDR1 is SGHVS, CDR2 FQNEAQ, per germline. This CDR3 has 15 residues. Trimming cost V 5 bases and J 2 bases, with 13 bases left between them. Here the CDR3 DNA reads TGTGCCAGCAGCCCGGGGGACTCACCCTACAATGAGCAGTTCTTC. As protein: CASSPGDSPYNEQFF.

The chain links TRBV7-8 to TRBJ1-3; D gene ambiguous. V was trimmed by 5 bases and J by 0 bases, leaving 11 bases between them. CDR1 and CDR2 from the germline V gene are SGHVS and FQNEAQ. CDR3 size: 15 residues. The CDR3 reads CASSRKGDSGNTIYF. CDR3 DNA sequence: TGTGCCAGCAGCCGGAAGGGAGACTCTGGAAACACCATATATTTT.

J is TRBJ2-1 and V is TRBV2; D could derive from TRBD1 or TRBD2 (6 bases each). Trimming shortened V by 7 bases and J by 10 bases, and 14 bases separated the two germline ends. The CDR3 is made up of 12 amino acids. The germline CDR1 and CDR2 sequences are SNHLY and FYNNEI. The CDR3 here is CASKGGRGEQFF. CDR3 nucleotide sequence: TGTGCCAGCAAGGGGGGAAGGGGGGAGCAGTTCTTC. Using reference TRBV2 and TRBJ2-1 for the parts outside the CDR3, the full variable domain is EPEVTQTPSHQVTQMGQEVILRCVPISNHLYFYWYRQILGQKVEFLVSFYNNEISEKSEIFDDQFSVERPDGSNFTLKIRSTKLEDSAMYFCASKGGRGEQFFGPGTRLTVL.

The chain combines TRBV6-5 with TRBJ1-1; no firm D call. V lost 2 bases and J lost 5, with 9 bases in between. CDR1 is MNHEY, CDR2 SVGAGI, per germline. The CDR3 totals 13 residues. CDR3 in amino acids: CASSYDQKTEAFF. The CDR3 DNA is TGTGCCAGCAGTTACGACCAAAAAACTGAAGCTTTCTTT.

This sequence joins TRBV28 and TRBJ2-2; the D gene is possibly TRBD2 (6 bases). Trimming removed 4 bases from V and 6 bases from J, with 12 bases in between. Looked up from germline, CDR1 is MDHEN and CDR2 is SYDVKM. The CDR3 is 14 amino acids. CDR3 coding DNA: TGTGCCAGCAGTTCGGGAGCTAAACCCGGGGAGCTGTTTTTT. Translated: CASSSGAKPGELFF.

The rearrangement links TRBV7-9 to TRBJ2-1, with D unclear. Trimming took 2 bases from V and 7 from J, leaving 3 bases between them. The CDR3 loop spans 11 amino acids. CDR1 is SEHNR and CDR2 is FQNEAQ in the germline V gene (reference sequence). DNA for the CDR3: TGTGCCAGCAGCTTACTGAATGAGCAGTTCTTC. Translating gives CASSLLNEQFF.

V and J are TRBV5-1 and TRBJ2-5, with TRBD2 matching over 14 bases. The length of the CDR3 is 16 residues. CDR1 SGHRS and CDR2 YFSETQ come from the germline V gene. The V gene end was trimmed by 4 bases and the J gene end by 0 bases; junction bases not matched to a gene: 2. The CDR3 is CASSRLAGGYQETQYF. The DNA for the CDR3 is TGCGCCAGCAGCAGACTAGCGGGAGGGTACCAAGAGACCCAGTACTTC.

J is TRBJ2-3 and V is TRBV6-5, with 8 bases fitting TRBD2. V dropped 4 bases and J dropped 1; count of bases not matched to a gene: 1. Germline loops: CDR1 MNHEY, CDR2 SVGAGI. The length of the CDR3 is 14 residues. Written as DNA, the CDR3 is TGTGCCAGCAGTTTAGCGGGGCGCACAGATACGCAGTATTTT. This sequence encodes CASSLAGRTDTQYF.

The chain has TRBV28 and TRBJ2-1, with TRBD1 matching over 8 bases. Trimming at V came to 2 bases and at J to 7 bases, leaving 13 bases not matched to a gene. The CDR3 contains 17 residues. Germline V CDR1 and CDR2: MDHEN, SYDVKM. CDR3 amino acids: CASSLQGARVRSNEQFF. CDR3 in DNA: TGTGCCAGCAGTTTACAGGGGGCGAGAGTTCGGTCGAATGAGCAGTTCTTC.

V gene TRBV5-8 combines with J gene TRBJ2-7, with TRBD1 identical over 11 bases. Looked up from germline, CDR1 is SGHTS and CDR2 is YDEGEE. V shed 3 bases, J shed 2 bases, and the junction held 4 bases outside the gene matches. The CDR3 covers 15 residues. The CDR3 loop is CASSSGTGGTYEQYF. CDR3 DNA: TGTGCCAGCAGCTCCGGGACAGGGGGAACCTACGAGCAGTACTTC.

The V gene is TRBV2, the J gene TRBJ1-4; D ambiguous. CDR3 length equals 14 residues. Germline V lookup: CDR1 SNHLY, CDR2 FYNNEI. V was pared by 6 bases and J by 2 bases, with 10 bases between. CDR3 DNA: TGTGCCAGCAGCCAAGTTCCCACTAATGAAAAACTGTTTTTT. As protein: CASSQVPTNEKLFF. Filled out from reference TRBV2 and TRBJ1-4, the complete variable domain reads EPEVTQTPSHQVTQMGQEVILRCVPISNHLYFYWYRQILGQKVEFLVSFYNNEISEKSEIFDDQFSVERPDGSNFTLKIRSTKLEDSAMYFCASSQVPTNEKLFFGSGTQLSVL.

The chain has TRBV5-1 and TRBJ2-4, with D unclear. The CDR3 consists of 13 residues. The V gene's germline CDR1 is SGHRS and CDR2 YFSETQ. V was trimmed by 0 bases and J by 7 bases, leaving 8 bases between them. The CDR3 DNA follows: TGCGCCAGCAGCTTGGCTGACCCCAACATTCAGTACTTC. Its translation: CASSLADPNIQYF.

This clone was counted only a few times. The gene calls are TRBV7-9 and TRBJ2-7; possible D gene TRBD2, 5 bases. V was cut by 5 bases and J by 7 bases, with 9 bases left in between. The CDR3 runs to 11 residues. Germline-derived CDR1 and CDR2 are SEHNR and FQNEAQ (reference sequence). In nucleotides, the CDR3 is TGTGCCAGCAGCGTAGAGCGGGAGCAGTACTTC. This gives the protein CASSVEREQYF.

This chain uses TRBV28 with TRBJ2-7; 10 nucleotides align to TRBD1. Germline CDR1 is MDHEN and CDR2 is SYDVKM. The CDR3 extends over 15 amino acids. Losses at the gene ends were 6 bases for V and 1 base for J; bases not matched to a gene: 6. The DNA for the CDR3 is TGTGCCAGCAGACGACAGGGGGCGGGTTCCTACGAGCAGTACTTC. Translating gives CASRRQGAGSYEQYF.

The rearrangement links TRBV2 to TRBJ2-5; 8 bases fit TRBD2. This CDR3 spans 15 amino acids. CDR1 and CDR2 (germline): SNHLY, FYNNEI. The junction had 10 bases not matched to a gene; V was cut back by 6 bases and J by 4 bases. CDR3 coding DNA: TGTGCCAGCAGCCCCAGGGGACTAGTGACAGAGACCCAGTACTTC. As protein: CASSPRGLVTETQYF.

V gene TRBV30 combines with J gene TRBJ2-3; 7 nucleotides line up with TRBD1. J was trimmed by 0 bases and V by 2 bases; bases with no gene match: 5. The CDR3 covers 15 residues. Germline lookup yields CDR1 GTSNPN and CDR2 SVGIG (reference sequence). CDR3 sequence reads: CAWSQGTVSTDTQYF. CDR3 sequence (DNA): TGTGCCTGGAGTCAAGGGACAGTGAGCACAGATACGCAGTATTTT.